The entry below describes one TCR beta chain. Antigen specificity is unknown. This entry is derived from a study of beta chain features in type 1 diabetes. Turning to the study itself: In all, 107,917,701 sorted cells from all samples were analyzed.

Purity (above 95%) was reached by all sorted populations. Regarding the study as a whole: All four CD4+ subsets from Type 1 diabetes patients carried moderately but significantly shorter TCRB CDR3s. Among type 1 diabetes patients, VDJ junctions had fewer insertions and more deletions.

Trimming shortened V by 1 base and J by 7 bases, and 13 bases separated the two germline ends. This CDR3 is built from 15 residues. Per germline, CDR1 SGHTA and CDR2 FQGNSA. Sequenced material consisted of expressed TCRB transcripts (all of the isolated RNA was reverse transcribed). Each sample of naive, central memory or regulatory T cells had, on average, approximately 3.5 million reads. Libraries were prepared by immunoSEQ multiplex PCR; TCRdb keeps only in-frame clonotypes and omits some of them. The data show about 150,000 clones, 7.8% seen once. The sequenced sample was central memory CD4+ T cells from blood. This rearrangement joins TRBV7-2 to TRBJ1-4, with D possibly matching TRBD1 (5 bases). The clonotype comes from a woman between 40 and 55 years old with type 1 diabetes. CDR3 bases: TGTGCCAGCAGCTTAGGGGGCACCCTGGGTGAAAAACTGTTTTTT. Its protein product is CASSLGGTLGEKLFF.